This T cell receptor (beta chain) was profiled in a study of cytomegalovirus exposure and HLA in healthy donors. The CDR3 has 18 residues. CDR1 and CDR2 from the germline V gene are MDHEN and SYDVKM. V lost 5 bases, J lost 4 bases, and 12 bases stayed unmatched. The PCR was carried out with 60 Vbeta primers and 13 Jbeta primers. Sequencing used immunoSEQ multiplex PCR; TCRdb keeps in-frame clones, though not all of them. The table has some 130,000 clones, over 75% seen once; the top ten hold more than 0.95%. Sequenced material: PBMCs. This chain uses TRBV28 with TRBJ2-7; 15 nucleotides match TRBD2. The clonotype comes from a man aged 50-59 years in good health and CMV-seronegative. The CDR3 DNA reads as TGTGCCAGCAGTAAGGGACTAGCGGGAGGTAATTTATTTTACGAGCAGTACTTC. The encoded protein is CASSKGLAGGNLFYEQYF.